This T cell receptor beta chain was observed in a study of a mutant IDH1 vaccine in newly diagnosed glioma. Clones were sequenced by immunoSEQ multiplex PCR, and TCRdb holds only the in-frame ones, with some missing. The data contain tens of thousands of clones, over 80% of them singletons. Trimming cost V 5 bases and J 11 bases, with 12 bases left between them. This CDR3 spans 11 amino acids. The germline V gene has CDR1 LNHDA and CDR2 SQIVND (reference sequence). In the case of this clone: Antigen specificity is unknown.

Time point meaning: week 23, last vaccination. Topical imiquimod accompanied each vaccine dose, which consisted of 300 ug of mutant IDH1 20-mer peptide. This chain joins TRBV19 and TRBJ1-1, with D perhaps TRBD1 (5 bases). This receptor was identified in a man in his forties or fifties with glioma. Sequenced here: PBMCs, sampled from a glioma patient whose treatment included an IDH1 peptide vaccine. CDR3 DNA: TGTGCCAGTAGTTCTCCGGGGGGTGCTTTCTTT. Translating gives CASSSPGGAFF.